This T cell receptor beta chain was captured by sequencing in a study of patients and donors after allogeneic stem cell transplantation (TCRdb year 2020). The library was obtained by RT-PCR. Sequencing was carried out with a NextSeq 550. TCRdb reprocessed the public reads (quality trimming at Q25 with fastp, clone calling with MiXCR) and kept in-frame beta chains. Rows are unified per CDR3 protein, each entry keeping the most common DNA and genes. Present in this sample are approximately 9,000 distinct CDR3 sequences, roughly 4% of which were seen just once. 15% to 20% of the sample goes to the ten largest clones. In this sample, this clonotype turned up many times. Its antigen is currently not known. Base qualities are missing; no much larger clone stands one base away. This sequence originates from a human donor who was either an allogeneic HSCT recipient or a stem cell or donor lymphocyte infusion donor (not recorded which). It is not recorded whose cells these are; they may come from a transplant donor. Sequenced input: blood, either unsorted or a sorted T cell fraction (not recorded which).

The nucleotide sequence is given as TGTGCCAGCTCACCAGTCGGGGGCACTGAAGCTTTCTTT. It specifies CASSPVGGTEAFF. This receptor chain uses TRBV18 and TRBJ1-1, with TRBD1 perhaps the D gene, on 5 matching bases. Trimming at the junction amounts to 2 bases on V and 4 bases on J, and the germline ends lie 8 bases apart. For CDR1 and CDR2, the germline V gene lists KGHSH and LQKENI. The CDR3 spans 13 residues, from the cysteine through the phenylalanine. Only the CDR3 DNA is retained, 39 bases long and in frame from the first base.